Presented here are 5 T cell receptor beta chains from one specimen sequenced in a study of shared clonotypes between healthy human individuals. Profiling relied on immunoSEQ multiplex PCR, and the TCRdb table lists in-frame clones only, not all of them. The sample has about 180,000 clones, 90% to 95% seen once. The sample comprised naive CD4+ T cells sorted from blood. Noted subset: CD45RA+ positively selected. These receptors were taken from a woman aged 25 to 39 in good health.

This sequence joins TRBV30 and TRBJ2-5, with a weak D call TRBD1 (6 bases). Germline values: CDR1 GTSNPN, CDR2 SVGIG (reference sequence). The CDR3 spans 16 residues. V dropped 4 bases and J dropped 5 bases, with 23 bases sitting between them. CDR3 nucleotide sequence: TGTGCCTGGAAGCCCGCATCAACAGGGCCGGGGGAGACCCAGTACTTC. This sequence encodes CAWKPASTGPGETQYF.

As regards this clone: An end of the junction differs from the germline gene, which may be a read error. This chain links TRBV7-6 with TRBJ2-5; TRBD1 matches at 11 bases. The J call may be in error: the DNA end matches TRBJ2-7 better. The CDR3 consists of 15 residues. The V gene's germline CDR1 is SGHVS and CDR2 FNYEAQ. The CDR3: CASSVAGQGGHEQYF. Here the CDR3 DNA reads TGTGCCAGCAGCGTAGCGGGACAGGGGGGCCACGAGCAGTACTTC.

This sequence joins TRBV5-8 and TRBJ1-1, with D unresolved. This CDR3 is built from 13 residues. Germline lookup yields CDR1 SGHTS and CDR2 YDEGEE. The V and J ends lost 2 bases and 7 bases respectively, with 12 bases between them. CDR3 sequence reads: CASSFWQALEAFF. The DNA of the CDR3 is TGTGCCAGCAGCTTCTGGCAGGCCCTTGAAGCTTTCTTT.

The chain employs TRBV30 and TRBJ1-1; 7 nucleotides line up with TRBD1. V was pared by 5 bases and J by 0 bases, with 3 bases of the junction left unmatched. CDR1 GTSNPN and CDR2 SVGIG come from the germline V gene (reference sequence). There are 13 residues in the CDR3. The CDR3 here is CAWLGQMNTEAFF. The CDR3 region has the DNA TGTGCCTGGTTGGGACAGATGAACACTGAAGCTTTCTTT.

The CDR3 DNA follows: TGTGCCAGCAGTGAAGCCAACTACAATGAGCAGTTCTTC. This codes for CASSEANYNEQFF. The V and J genes are TRBV6-1 and TRBJ2-1; unclear D gene. Per the germline V gene, CDR1 is MNHNS and CDR2 is SASEGT. V lost 0 bases and J lost 3, with 3 bases in between. CDR3 length equals 13 residues.